This T cell receptor beta chain originates from a study of CD4+ T cells in melanoma. Findings and caveats of the study: CD8+ T cell, macrophage and B cell function reportedly correlated with neoantigen-specific CD4+ T cells. Diverse differentiation states were reported for melanoma neoantigen-specific CD4+ T cells.

As regards this clone: Its antigen is unknown.

Produced via immunoSEQ multiplex PCR; TCRdb's table is partial and in-frame only. The sample carries approximately 47,000 clones, roughly nine tenths recorded once. Germline CDR1 and CDR2: MNHEY and SMNVEV (reference sequence). This CDR3 is 13 amino acids long. With 1 base removed from V and 8 bases from J, the gap between germline ends came to 9 bases. The chain couples TRBV27 to TRBJ2-1; D gene unclear. The sample consisted of peripheral blood. The source is a human donor with melanoma. The CDR3 protein is CASSLLGFDEQFF. The CDR3 nucleotides are TGTGCCAGCAGTTTATTGGGATTTGATGAGCAGTTCTTC.